This entry lists 27 T cell receptor beta chains sequenced from one sample in a study of blood T cells in healthy people across ages. Combining a sample-barcoded 5' primer with a J-beta primer mix, a second PCR ran for about 7 to 12 cycles. TCRdb re-analysed the 5' RACE reads in MiXCR, keeping a single row per CDR3 protein. The sample holds around 990,000 distinct CDR3 sequences; 35% to 45% are singletons and the top ten take approximately 14%. Sequencing was carried out using blood. Receptors were obtained from a man younger than 30 in good health.

The chain couples TRBV30 to TRBJ2-1; perhaps TRBD1 as D (6 bases). This CDR3 has 15 residues. Germline V gives CDR1 GTSNPN, CDR2 SVGIG (reference sequence). Trimming removed 4 bases at V and 0 bases at J, with 13 bases between. The CDR3 loop is CAWTRQARSYNEQFF. The CDR3 DNA follows: TGTGCCTGGACTAGACAGGCTCGCTCCTACAATGAGCAGTTCTTC.

The gene calls are TRBV25-1 and TRBJ1-2, with unresolved D. Germline V CDR1 and CDR2: MGHDK, SYGVNS. This CDR3 contains 14 residues. Trimming stripped 0 bases from V and 4 bases from J, with 9 bases between. The CDR3 here is CASSEYWGTYGYTF. CDR3 sequence (DNA): TGTGCCAGCAGTGAATATTGGGGTACCTATGGCTACACCTTC.

The chain recombines TRBV6-6 with TRBJ2-1; 10 bases match TRBD2. Germline CDR1 MNHNY, CDR2 SVGAGI (reference sequence). This CDR3 contains 16 residues. With V trimmed by 6 bases and J by 0 bases, 5 bases remained unmatched. CDR3 protein: CASRRSGGSSYNEQFF. Written as DNA, the CDR3 is TGTGCCAGCAGACGTAGCGGGGGGTCCTCCTACAATGAGCAGTTCTTC.

This clonotype turned up a few times. The rearrangement joins TRBV6-5 to TRBJ1-2; 9 bases line up with TRBD1. Germline V gene sequence: CDR1 MNHEY, CDR2 SVGAGI. With V trimmed by 6 bases and J by 4 bases, 3 bases remained unmatched. This CDR3 has 13 amino acids. CDR3 protein: CASRTGGSYGYTF. As DNA, the CDR3 is TGTGCCAGCAGGACAGGGGGTTCCTATGGCTACACCTTC.

V is TRBV7-9 and J is TRBJ1-4; 7 nucleotides match TRBD1. Per germline, CDR1 SEHNR and CDR2 FQNEAQ (reference sequence). Losses at the gene ends were 5 bases for V and 8 bases for J; bases not matched to a gene: 11. This CDR3 region has 15 residues. The CDR3 DNA sequence: TGTGCCAGCAGCACCACCCGACAGGGACCCGAAAAACTGTTTTTT. Protein product: CASSTTRQGPEKLFF.

The chain couples TRBV9 to TRBJ2-3, with 8 bases aligning to TRBD1. J gave up 4 bases and V 1 base, and 11 bases lay outside the gene matches. The CDR3 totals 17 residues. In germline, CDR1 is SGDLS, CDR2 YYNGEE. The CDR3 bases are TGTGCCAGCAGCGTACCAGGTTCAGGGGGCAGGGCAGATACGCAGTATTTT. Amino acids: CASSVPGSGGRADTQYF.

The rearrangement links TRBV6-2 or TRBV6-3 to TRBJ2-7; D not resolved. Germline V CDR1 and CDR2: MNHEY, SVGEGT. The CDR3 runs to 16 residues. Trimming removed 0 bases at V and 0 bases at J, with 12 bases between. CDR3 bases: TGTGCCAGCAGTTACTCCTCTGGGAACAGCTCCTACGAGCAGTACTTC. Protein product: CASSYSSGNSSYEQYF.

The chain carries TRBV5-1 and TRBJ2-5; TRBD1 might be the D (6 bases). CDR3 length equals 15 residues. V lost 0 bases, J lost 1 base, and 10 bases lay in between. Germline values: CDR1 SGHRS, CDR2 YFSETQ. Here the CDR3 reads CASSLARGGQETQYF. DNA of the CDR3: TGCGCCAGCAGCTTGGCCAGAGGGGGCCAAGAGACCCAGTACTTC.

The chain carries TRBV19 and TRBJ1-5; D gene ambiguous. The V end was cut by 3 bases, the J end by 3 bases, with 12 bases between. Germline CDR1 LNHDA, CDR2 SQIVND (reference sequence). CDR3 length equals 15 residues. The CDR3 protein is CASSIRDRFNQPQHF. Here the CDR3 DNA reads TGTGCCAGTAGTATCCGAGACCGCTTCAATCAGCCCCAGCATTTT.

This chain joins TRBV20-1 and TRBJ1-5; no firm D call. CDR3 length: 12 residues. Trimming took off 0 bases at V and 9 bases at J, with 9 bases between the two ends. Germline V gives CDR1 DFQATT, CDR2 SNEGSKA (reference sequence). Here the CDR3 DNA reads TGCAGTGCTAGAGACGGGTCACGGCCCCAGCATTTT. Protein: CSARDGSRPQHF.

This clonotype has only a few counts. This chain connects TRBV7-9 to TRBJ2-3, with a weak D call TRBD2 (5 bases). Trimming took 6 bases from V and 1 from J, leaving 11 bases between them. This CDR3 is built from 14 residues. The germline V gene has CDR1 SEHNR and CDR2 FQNEAQ (reference sequence). The CDR3 nucleotides are TGTGCCAGCAGTAACGGGGTCGGCACAGATACGCAGTATTTT. It specifies CASSNGVGTDTQYF. The full variable domain, rest sourced from reference TRBV7-9 and TRBJ2-3, is DTGVSQNPRHKITKRGQNVTFRCDPISEHNRLYWYRQTLGQGPEFLTYFQNEAQLEKSRLLSDRFSAERPKGSFSTLEIQRTEQGDSAMYLCASSNGVGTDTQYFGPGTRLTVL.

This chain links TRBV7-2 with TRBJ1-1; D is perhaps TRBD1 (5 bases). The CDR3 spans 15 residues. Germline CDR1 is SGHTA and CDR2 is FQGNSA. Trimming left V 1 base short and J 5 bases short, with 14 bases between. The CDR3 DNA is TGTGCCAGCAGCTTAGTTAAGGGGCTGGGGACTGAAGCTTTCTTT. Translated: CASSLVKGLGTEAFF.

In this sample, this clonotype turned up a few times. The chain carries TRBV2 and TRBJ2-5; D tentatively fits TRBD1 or TRBD2 (5 bases each). Germline V gene data show CDR1 as SNHLY and CDR2 as FYNNEI. The CDR3 sequence is 14 residues long. V dropped 5 bases and J dropped 11 bases, with 21 bases sitting between them. CDR3: CASSLKGPLWEQYF. In nucleotides, the CDR3 is TGTGCCAGCAGTCTAAAGGGACCGCTGTGGGAGCAGTACTTC.

As DNA, the CDR3 is TGCAGTGCTATACGGGGAGTCAATCAGCCCCAGCATTTT. Translating it yields CSAIRGVNQPQHF. This chain connects TRBV20-1 to TRBJ1-5; D ambiguous. V shed 4 bases and J shed 3 bases, with 10 bases lying between them. CDR3 length equals 13 residues. Germline CDR1 and CDR2: DFQATT and SNEGSKA (reference sequence).

The rearrangement links TRBV7-2 to TRBJ1-2, with TRBD1 identical over 7 bases. Germline loops: CDR1 SGHTA, CDR2 FQGNSA. J lost 4 bases, V lost 6 bases, and 23 bases had no gene match. The CDR3 contains 19 residues. CDR3 nucleotide sequence: TGTGCCAGCAGTAGTCATAGGGGAACCACCTCTGGACAGGCCTATGGCTACACCTTC. Translated, it gives CASSSHRGTTSGQAYGYTF. The full variable domain, its missing parts supplied by reference TRBV7-2 and TRBJ1-2, is GAGVSQSPSNKVTEKGKDVELRCDPISGHTALYWYRQSLGQGLEFLIYFQGNSAPDKSGLPSDRFSAERTGGSVSTLTIQRTQQEDSAVYLCASSSHRGTTSGQAYGYTFGSGTRLTVV.

The chain uses TRBV13 and TRBJ2-3; D might be TRBD1 (5 bases). The CDR3 is 13 residues long. V was cut by 8 bases and J by 4 bases, with 13 bases left in between. Germline V CDR1 and CDR2: PRHDT, FYEKMQ (reference sequence). CDR3 in amino acids: CASVPIGADTQYF. CDR3 nucleotides: TGTGCCAGCGTACCTATAGGGGCAGATACGCAGTATTTT.

The chain couples TRBV7-9 to TRBJ1-1, with 8 positions matching TRBD1. There are 14 residues in the CDR3. Trimming at V came to 3 bases and at J to 11 bases, leaving 11 bases not matched to a gene. Germline values: CDR1 SEHNR, CDR2 FQNEAQ (reference sequence). As DNA, the CDR3 is TGTGCCAGCAGCTTCCGGGACAGGCGAGATAGGGCTTTCTTT. Its translation: CASSFRDRRDRAFF.

The CDR3 is CASSLEGSGYGYTF. CDR3 bases: TGCGCCAGCAGCTTGGAAGGGAGCGGCTATGGCTACACCTTC. The V call is TRBV5-1, the J call TRBJ1-2; D uncertain. Germline values: CDR1 SGHRS, CDR2 YFSETQ. V lost 0 bases and J lost 4, with 10 bases in between. The CDR3 sequence is 14 residues long.

With regard to this clonotype: Its ends do not fully match the called genes, so a read error is possible. V gene TRBV20-1 combines with J gene TRBJ2-1, with D perhaps matching TRBD2 (6 bases). Germline CDR1 DFQATT, CDR2 SNEGSKA (reference sequence). This CDR3 is built from 16 residues. The CDR3 DNA reads TGCAGTGCTAGAGATTGGAGGGATAGCTCCTACAATGAGCAGCTCTTC. Translation: CSARDWRDSSYNEQLF.

The CDR3: CASSKGGRYEQYF. CDR3 coding DNA: TGTGCCAGCAGTAAGGGGGGACGCTACGAGCAGTACTTC. The J gene is TRBJ2-7, the V gene TRBV27, with D possibly called TRBD1 or TRBD2 (6 bases each). With 5 bases removed from V and 3 bases from J, the gap between germline ends came to 11 bases. This CDR3 contains 13 residues. Germline CDR1 is MNHEY and CDR2 is SMNVEV (reference sequence).

This chain joins TRBV6-7 and TRBJ2-7; TRBD2 matches 8 bases. TRBV6-7 is an open reading frame whose function is uncertain. This CDR3 has 15 amino acids. The junction had 10 bases not matched to a gene; V was cut back by 6 bases and J by 3 bases. The CDR3 reads CASSRRAGELYEQYF. CDR3 bases: TGTGCCAGCAGCCGACGAGCGGGGGAGCTCTACGAGCAGTACTTC.

This clonotype was seen just once. V gene TRBV7-7 combines with J gene TRBJ2-2, with D perhaps matching TRBD1 (6 bases). The V gene lost 6 bases and the J gene lost 1 base, with 27 bases spanning the gap. The CDR3 is 20 residues long. Germline CDR1 and CDR2: SSHAT and FNYEAQ (reference sequence). In DNA form, the CDR3 reads TGTGCCAGCAGTCCCGGTGGGGCAACAACAGGGACAAGGAACACCGGGGAGCTGTTTTTT. Protein sequence: CASSPGGATTGTRNTGELFF.

The rearrangement uses TRBV2 and TRBJ2-3; D may be TRBD1 (6 bases). With 9 bases removed from V and 2 bases from J, the gap between germline ends came to 18 bases. The CDR3 is 15 amino acids. Germline V gives CDR1 SNHLY, CDR2 FYNNEI. CDR3 region: CASRETGTNTDTQYF. Here the CDR3 DNA reads TGTGCCAGTAGAGAAACAGGGACCAACACAGATACGCAGTATTTT. The entire variable domain, with the rest obtained from reference TRBV2 and TRBJ2-3, is as follows: EPEVTQTPSHQVTQMGQEVILRCVPISNHLYFYWYRQILGQKVEFLVSFYNNEISEKSEIFDDQFSVERPDGSNFTLKIRSTKLEDSAMYFCASRETGTNTDTQYFGPGTRLTVL.

Only a few counts were recorded for this clonotype. The J gene is TRBJ1-2, the V gene TRBV7-9, with D hard to call. The CDR3 has 15 residues. Germline CDR1 reads SEHNR; CDR2 reads FQNEAQ (reference sequence). V was pared by 0 bases and J by 2 bases, with 10 bases between. CDR3 bases: TGTGCCAGCAGCTTAGCGGCAGCCAGGAACTATGGCTACACCTTC. This codes for CASSLAAARNYGYTF.

The sample holds a few counts of this clonotype. This chain joins TRBV20-1 and TRBJ1-5; D perhaps matches TRBD1 (5 bases). Trimming removed 0 bases at V and 7 bases at J, with 13 bases between. This CDR3 spans 14 amino acids. The germline V gene encodes CDR1 DFQATT and CDR2 SNEGSKA (reference sequence). The CDR3 sequence is CSARDWKGTQPQHF. The DNA for the CDR3 is TGCAGTGCTAGAGATTGGAAGGGGACCCAGCCCCAGCATTTT.

The chain recombines TRBV28 with TRBJ2-1; tentatively, D is TRBD1 (6 bases). Trimming took 3 bases from V and 0 from J, leaving 12 bases between them. Germline CDR1 MDHEN, CDR2 SYDVKM. This CDR3 comprises 16 residues. The CDR3 here is CASSLPQGRSYNEQFF. CDR3 in DNA: TGTGCCAGCAGTTTGCCCCAGGGGCGCTCCTACAATGAGCAGTTCTTC.

This chain links TRBV12-3 or TRBV12-4 with TRBJ2-1, with D unclear. This CDR3 region has 11 residues. V lost 6 bases to trimming and J lost 10 bases, with 10 bases between them. CDR3 residues: CASSQKWEQFF. Written as DNA, the CDR3 is TGTGCCAGCAGCCAGAAGTGGGAGCAGTTCTTC.